The 11 T cell receptor beta chains listed next were all sequenced from one sample in a study of cytomegalovirus exposure and HLA in healthy donors. The PCR made use of 60 Vbeta and 13 Jbeta primers. Method: immunoSEQ multiplex PCR; TCRdb's copy keeps in-frame clones and lacks some. The sample has 35,000 to 45,000 clones, approximately 52% seen once. Sequencing was carried out using PBMCs. The origin of the receptors is a human donor in good health.

The chain recombines TRBV7-2 with TRBJ2-7, with TRBD2 identical over 10 bases. The germline V gene encodes CDR1 SGHTA and CDR2 FQGNSA. The CDR3 has 16 residues. With 5 bases clipped from V and 0 bases from J, the junction kept 7 bases outside the gene matches. CDR3 loop: CASSAGLADNSYEQYF. The CDR3 nucleotides read TGTGCCAGCAGCGCCGGACTAGCGGACAACTCCTACGAGCAGTACTTC.

This chain joins TRBV4-3 and TRBJ2-1; 10 bases map to TRBD2. V lost 3 bases and J lost 4; bases outside the gene matches: 3. This CDR3 is built from 15 residues. Looked up from germline, CDR1 is LGHNA and CDR2 is YSLEER. The CDR3 region has the DNA TGCGCCAGCAGCCATTCTAGCGGGGGTTACAATGAGCAGTTCTTC. It specifies CASSHSSGGYNEQFF.

This clone has just a few counts. The chain uses TRBV5-4 and TRBJ1-4, with 10 nucleotides matching TRBD1. The CDR3 runs 14 residues. Trimming at V came to 3 bases and at J to 5 bases, leaving 1 base not matched to a gene. Per germline, CDR1 SGHNT and CDR2 YYREEE (reference sequence). The CDR3 bases are TGTGCCAGCAGCTCGGGACAGGGGAATGAAAAACTGTTTTTT. Translated, it gives CASSSGQGNEKLFF.

J is TRBJ1-1 and V is TRBV5-4; D remains unclear. V shed 0 bases and J shed 1 base, with 13 bases lying between them. The CDR3 consists of 16 residues. Germline V gene data show CDR1 as SGHNT and CDR2 as YYREEE (reference sequence). CDR3 protein: CASSLGGPGANTEAFF. CDR3 DNA: TGTGCCAGCAGCTTGGGTGGTCCGGGTGCGAACACTGAAGCTTTCTTT.

This clone appeared a few times. The chain carries TRBV6-1 and TRBJ1-2, with TRBD1 identical over 7 bases. Trimming took 4 bases from V and 5 from J; bases not matched to a gene: 4. Germline values: CDR1 MNHNS, CDR2 SASEGT. There are 13 residues in the CDR3. The CDR3 DNA reads as TGTGCCAGCAGTGGAGGGGGCTTTTATGGCTACACCTTC. Translation gives CASSGGGFYGYTF.

The chain links TRBV11-2 to TRBJ2-7, with TRBD1 identical over 8 bases. Losses at the gene ends were 5 bases for V and 2 bases for J; bases not matched to a gene: 14. The CDR3 is 17 residues long. Germline values: CDR1 SGHAT, CDR2 FQNNGV. CDR3: CASSLTITGGRPYEQYF. In nucleotides, the CDR3 is TGTGCCAGCAGCCTCACAATTACAGGGGGGCGCCCCTACGAGCAGTACTTC. The full variable domain, its missing parts supplied by reference TRBV11-2 and TRBJ2-7, is EAGVAQSPRYKIIEKRQSVAFWCNPISGHATLYWYQQILGQGPKLLIQFQNNGVVDDSQLPKDRFSAERLKGVDSTLKIQPAKLEDSAVYLCASSLTITGGRPYEQYFGPGTRLTVT.

This clone appeared a few times. V is TRBV5-4 and J is TRBJ2-6; no definite D call. Germline values: CDR1 SGHNT, CDR2 YYREEE (reference sequence). V lost 4 bases and J lost 0, with 14 bases in between. CDR3 length: 17 residues. The CDR3 DNA sequence: TGTGCCAGCAGCCAAGAATCGTCTAGCTCTGGGGCCAACGTCCTGACTTTC. Protein: CASSQESSSSGANVLTF.

The sample holds one count of this clone. This CDR3 reads CAISGDRELEQYF. The CDR3 nucleotides read TGTGCCATCAGTGGAGACAGGGAACTCGAGCAGTACTTC. The chain uses TRBV10-3 and TRBJ2-7; TRBD1 matches 7 bases. The V segment lost 4 bases and the J segment 6 bases; nucleotides outside the gene matches: 6. This CDR3 is 13 amino acids long. Per germline, CDR1 ENHRY and CDR2 SYGVKD.

This clone was counted only a few times. The genes are TRBV4-2 and TRBJ1-3; perhaps TRBD1 as D (5 bases). This CDR3 region has 15 residues. Germline loops: CDR1 LGHNA, CDR2 YNFKEQ. The germline V and J ends were trimmed by 0 bases and 2 bases, with 8 bases remaining between them. CDR3 sequence reads: CASSQEPGPGNTIYF. DNA of the CDR3: TGTGCCAGCAGCCAAGAGCCAGGGCCTGGAAACACCATATATTTT.

In its sample, this clone was seen a few times. This chain links TRBV6-5 with TRBJ1-1; TRBD1 agrees at 7 bases. The CDR3 loop spans 14 amino acids. Looked up from germline, CDR1 is MNHEY and CDR2 is SVGAGI. V lost 7 bases to trimming and J lost 0 bases; unmatched junction nucleotides: 5. The CDR3 DNA sequence: TGTGCCAGCATAGGACAGGCCATGAACACTGAAGCTTTCTTT. Its protein is CASIGQAMNTEAFF.

The chain combines TRBV5-6 with TRBJ1-6; the D is unclear. The germline V and J ends were trimmed by 2 bases and 8 bases, with 14 bases remaining between them. This CDR3 has 15 residues. Looked up from germline, CDR1 is SGHDT and CDR2 is YYEEEE. CDR3: CASSLRGPVDSPLHF. The CDR3 nucleotides are TGTGCCAGCAGCTTACGTGGTCCAGTCGATTCACCCCTCCACTTT.